Sequencing of this TCR beta chain was carried out in a study of T cells in Graves' hyperthyroidism and ophthalmopathy. Germline loops: CDR1 DFQATT, CDR2 SNEGSKA (reference sequence). This CDR3 region has 12 residues. V lost 5 bases to trimming and J lost 4 bases, with 11 bases between them. Researchers amplified the TCR beta CDR3 regions from RNA transcripts. A set of HTBI primers served as the primers for a first-round RT-PCR of the TCR CDR3. Each CDR3 protein gets one entry after TCRdb re-called the multiplex PCR reads with MiXCR. The sample yields about 400,000 distinct CDR3 sequences, roughly 15% seen once.

The receptor comes from a young woman with Graves' hyperthyroidism. Sequenced sample: blood. The genes are TRBV20-1 and TRBJ1-2; a weak D match, TRBD1 (6 bases). In nucleotides, the CDR3 is TGCAGTGCTTCTCGGGACACCTATGGCTACACCTTC. Its protein product is CSASRDTYGYTF.